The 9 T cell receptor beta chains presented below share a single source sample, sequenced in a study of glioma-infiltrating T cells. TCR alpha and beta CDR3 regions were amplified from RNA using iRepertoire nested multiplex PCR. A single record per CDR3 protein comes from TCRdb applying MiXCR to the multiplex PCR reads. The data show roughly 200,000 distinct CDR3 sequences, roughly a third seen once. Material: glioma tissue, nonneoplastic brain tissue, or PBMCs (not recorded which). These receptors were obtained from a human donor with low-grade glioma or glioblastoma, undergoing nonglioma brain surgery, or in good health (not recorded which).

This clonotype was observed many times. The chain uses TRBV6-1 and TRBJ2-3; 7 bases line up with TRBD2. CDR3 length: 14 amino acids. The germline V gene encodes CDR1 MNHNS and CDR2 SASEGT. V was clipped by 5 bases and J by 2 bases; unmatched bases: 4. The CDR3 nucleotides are TGTGCCAGCAGTATTGGACTAGTCACAGATACGCAGTATTTT. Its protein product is CASSIGLVTDTQYF.

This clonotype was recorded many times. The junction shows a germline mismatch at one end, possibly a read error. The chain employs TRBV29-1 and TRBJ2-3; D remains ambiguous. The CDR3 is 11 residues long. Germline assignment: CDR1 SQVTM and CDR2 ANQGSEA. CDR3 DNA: TGCAGCGCTGAACGGTCAGATACGCAGTATTTT. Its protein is CSAERSDTQYF.

In DNA, the CDR3 is TGTGCCAGCAGACCGGGACAGGCTTCGAACACTGAAGCTTTCTTT. Its translation is CASRPGQASNTEAFF. The chain carries TRBV28 and TRBJ1-1; the match to TRBD1 covers 8 bases. V lost 6 bases to trimming and J lost 1 base; unmatched junction nucleotides: 7. CDR1 and CDR2 from the germline V gene are MDHEN and SYDVKM. The CDR3 is 15 amino acids.

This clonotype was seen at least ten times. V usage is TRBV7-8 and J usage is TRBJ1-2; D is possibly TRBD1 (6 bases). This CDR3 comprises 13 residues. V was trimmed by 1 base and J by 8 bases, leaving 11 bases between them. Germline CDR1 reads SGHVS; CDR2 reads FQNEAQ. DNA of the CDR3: TGTGCCAGCAGCTTAGATGGGGGCAAGGGCTACACCTTC. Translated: CASSLDGGKGYTF. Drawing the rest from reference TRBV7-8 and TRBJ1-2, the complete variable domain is GAGVSQSPRYKVAKRGQDVALRCDPISGHVSLFWYQQALGQGPEFLTYFQNEAQLDKSGLPSDRFFAERPEGSVSTLKIQRTQQEDSAVYLCASSLDGGKGYTFGSGTRLTVV.

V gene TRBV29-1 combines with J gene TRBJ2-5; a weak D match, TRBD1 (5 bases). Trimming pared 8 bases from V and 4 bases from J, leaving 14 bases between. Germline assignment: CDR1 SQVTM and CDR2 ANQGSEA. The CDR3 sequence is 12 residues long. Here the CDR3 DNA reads TGCAGCCACCAAGGGGTTGGAGAGACCCAGTACTTC. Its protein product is CSHQGVGETQYF. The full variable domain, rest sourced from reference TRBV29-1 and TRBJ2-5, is SAVISQKPSRDICQRGTSLTIQCQVDSQVTMMFWYRQQPGQSLTLIATANQGSEATYESGFVIDKFPISRPNLTFSTLTVSNMSPEDSSIYLCSHQGVGETQYFGPGTRLLVL.

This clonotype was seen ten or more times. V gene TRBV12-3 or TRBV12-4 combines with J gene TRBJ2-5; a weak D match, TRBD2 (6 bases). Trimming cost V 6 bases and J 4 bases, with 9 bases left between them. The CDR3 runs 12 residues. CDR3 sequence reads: CASSRDLETQYF. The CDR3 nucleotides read TGTGCCAGCAGCCGGGACTTAGAGACCCAGTACTTC.

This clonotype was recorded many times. CDR3 DNA: TGTGCCAGCAGCTACATTGGTGGCGGCTATGGCTACACCTTC. It is translated as CASSYIGGGYGYTF. The gene calls are TRBV5-4 and TRBJ1-2, with no clear D. Germline values: CDR1 SGHNT, CDR2 YYREEE (reference sequence). The CDR3 is made up of 14 amino acids. V dropped 3 bases and J dropped 4 bases, with 13 bases sitting between them.

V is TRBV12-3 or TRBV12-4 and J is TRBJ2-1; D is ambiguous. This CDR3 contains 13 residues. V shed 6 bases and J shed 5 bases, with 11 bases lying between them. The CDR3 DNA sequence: TGTGCCAGCAGGACCAGCGCAAACAATGAGCAGTTCTTC. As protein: CASRTSANNEQFF.

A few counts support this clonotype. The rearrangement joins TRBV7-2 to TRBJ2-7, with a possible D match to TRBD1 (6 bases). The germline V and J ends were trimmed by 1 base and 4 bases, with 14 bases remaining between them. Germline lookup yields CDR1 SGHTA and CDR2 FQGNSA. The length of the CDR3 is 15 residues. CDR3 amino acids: CASSLVGQPIYEQYF. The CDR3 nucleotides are TGTGCCAGCAGCTTAGTTGGACAGCCGATTTACGAGCAGTACTTC.